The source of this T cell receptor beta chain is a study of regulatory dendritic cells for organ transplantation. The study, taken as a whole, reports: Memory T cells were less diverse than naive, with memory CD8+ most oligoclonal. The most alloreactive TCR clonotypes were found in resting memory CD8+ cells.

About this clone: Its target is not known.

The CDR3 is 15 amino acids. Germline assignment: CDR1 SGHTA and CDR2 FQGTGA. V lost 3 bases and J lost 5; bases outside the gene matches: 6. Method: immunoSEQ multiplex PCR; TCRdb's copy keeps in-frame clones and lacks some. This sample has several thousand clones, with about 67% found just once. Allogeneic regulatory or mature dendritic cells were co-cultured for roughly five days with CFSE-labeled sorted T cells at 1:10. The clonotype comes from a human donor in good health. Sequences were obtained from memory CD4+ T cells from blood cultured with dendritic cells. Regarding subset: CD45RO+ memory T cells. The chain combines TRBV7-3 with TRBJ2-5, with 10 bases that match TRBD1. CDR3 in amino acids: CASSFSGTGDETQYF. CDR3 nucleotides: TGTGCCAGCAGCTTTTCCGGGACAGGGGACGAGACCCAGTACTTC.